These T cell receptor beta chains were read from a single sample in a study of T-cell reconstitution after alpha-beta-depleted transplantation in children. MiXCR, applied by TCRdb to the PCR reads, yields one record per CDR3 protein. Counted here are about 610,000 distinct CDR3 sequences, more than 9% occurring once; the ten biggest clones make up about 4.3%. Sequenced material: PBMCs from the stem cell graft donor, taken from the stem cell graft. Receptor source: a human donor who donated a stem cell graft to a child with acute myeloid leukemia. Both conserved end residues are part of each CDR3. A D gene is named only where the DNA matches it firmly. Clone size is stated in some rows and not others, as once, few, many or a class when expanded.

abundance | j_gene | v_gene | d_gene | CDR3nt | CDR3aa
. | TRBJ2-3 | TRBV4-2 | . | TGTGCCAGCAACCCCGGAAGTGCTGCGCGCACAGATACGCAGTATTTT | CASNPGSAARTDTQYF
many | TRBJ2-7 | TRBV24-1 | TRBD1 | TGTGCCACCAGTGATTTGCCGGACAGGGGGAACGAGCAGTACTTC | CATSDLPDRGNEQYF
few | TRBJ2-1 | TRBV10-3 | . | TGTGCCATCAGTGTGGAAGGTTTGGGGGCGAGCTCCTACAATGAGCAGTTCTTC | CAISVEGLGASSYNEQFF
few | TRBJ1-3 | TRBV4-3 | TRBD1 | TGCGCCAGCAGCCCATGGACAGGGGGTAGGGTTTGGGGAAACACCATATATTTT | CASSPWTGGRVWGNTIYF
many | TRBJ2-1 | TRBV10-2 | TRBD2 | TGCGCCAGCAGTGGGACGACTAGCGGGATGTACAATGAGCAGTTCTTC | CASSGTTSGMYNEQFF
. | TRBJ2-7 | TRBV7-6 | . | TGTGCCAGCAGCTTAGCGATCCGGCAGGAGCAGTACTTC | CASSLAIRQEQYF
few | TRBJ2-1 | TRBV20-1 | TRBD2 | TGCAGTGCTGGATCAACTAGCGGGAGAAACTACGAGCAGTTCTTC | CSAGSTSGRNYEQFF
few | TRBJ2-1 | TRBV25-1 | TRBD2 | TGTGCCAGCAGCCAGACTAGCGGGAGATCCTTGTACAATGAGCAGTTCTTC | CASSQTSGRSLYNEQFF
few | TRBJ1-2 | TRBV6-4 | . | TGTGCCAGCAGTGTATCAGGGGCACCTAACTATGGCTACACCTTC | CASSVSGAPNYGYTF
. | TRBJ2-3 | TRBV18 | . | TGTGCCAGCTCACCAAGGCAGTTCACAGATAGGCAGTATTTT | CASSPRQFTDRQYF
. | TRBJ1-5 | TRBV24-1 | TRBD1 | TGTGCCACCAGTGGAACAGGGGCGTCCAATCAGCCCCAGCATTTT | CATSGTGASNQPQHF
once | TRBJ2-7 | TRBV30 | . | TGTGCCTGGAGTGTGTGGGGCGGAGCCGAGCAGTACTTC | CAWSVWGGAEQYF
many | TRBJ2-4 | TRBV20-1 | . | TGCAGTGCTAGAGACCGCTGGAAGTTGGTCGAAAACATTCAGTACTTC | CSARDRWKLVENIQYF
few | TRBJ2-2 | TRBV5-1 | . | TGCGCCAGCAGTTCGGTCGGGGTGGCCGGGGAGCTGTTTTTT | CASSSVGVAGELFF
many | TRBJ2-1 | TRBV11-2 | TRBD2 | TGTGCCAGCAGCCCCCAGGCGGGAGGGCGTGGTGGTGAGCAGTTCTTC | CASSPQAGGRGGEQFF
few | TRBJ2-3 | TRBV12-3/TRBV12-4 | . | TGTGCCAGCAGCTCCAGGTCGGCGGGTACCACAGATACGCAGTATTTT | CASSSRSAGTTDTQYF
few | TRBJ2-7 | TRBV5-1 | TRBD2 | TGCGCCAGCAGCCCTACCGGGACTAGCGGGAGTCCCTACGAGCAGTACTTC | CASSPTGTSGSPYEQYF
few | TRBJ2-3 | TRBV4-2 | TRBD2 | TGTGCCAGCAGCCCCGTGGGCCTAGCGGGAGGGACCACAGATACGCAGTATTTT | CASSPVGLAGGTTDTQYF
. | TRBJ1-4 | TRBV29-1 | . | TGCAGCGTCGCTGGGGCGAGGAGTGAAAAACTGTTTTTT | CSVAGARSEKLFF
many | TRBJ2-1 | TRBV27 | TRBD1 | TGTGCCAGCAGCTTACAGGGGGACTACAATGAGCAGTTCTTC | CASSLQGDYNEQFF
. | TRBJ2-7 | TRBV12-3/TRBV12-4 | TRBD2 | TGTGCCAGCAGTCTAGCGGGGGGCAATGAGCAGTACTTC | CASSLAGGNEQYF
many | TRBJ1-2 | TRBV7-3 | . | TGTGCCAGCAGCTTAGATCCCTTAAATGATAGGGGCTACACCTTC | CASSLDPLNDRGYTF
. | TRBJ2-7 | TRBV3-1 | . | TGTGCCAGCAGCCAAAGAGCGGCTGACGCCTACGAGCAGTACTTC | CASSQRAADAYEQYF
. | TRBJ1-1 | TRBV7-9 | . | TGTGCCAGCAGCTTATTCCTCCAGGCAGCAATGAACACTGAAGCTTTCTTT | CASSLFLQAAMNTEAFF
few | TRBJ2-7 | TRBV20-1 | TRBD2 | TGCAGCCTCCTAGCGGGAATCACATACGAGCAGTACTTC | CSLLAGITYEQYF
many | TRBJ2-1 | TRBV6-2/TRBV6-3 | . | TGTGCCAGCAGTTACTCGCGAGTGAGGGTCCACAATGAGCAGTTCTTC | CASSYSRVRVHNEQFF
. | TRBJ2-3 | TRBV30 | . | TGTGCCTGGAATGTAGGGACAGATACGCAGTATTTT | CAWNVGTDTQYF
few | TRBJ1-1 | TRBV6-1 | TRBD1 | TGTGCCAGCAAGGGCCCGACAGGGGGCCGGACTGAAGCTTTCTTT | CASKGPTGGRTEAFF
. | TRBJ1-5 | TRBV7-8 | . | TGTGCCAGCAGCACCGGACAGTATAGCAATCAGCCCCAGCATTTT | CASSTGQYSNQPQHF
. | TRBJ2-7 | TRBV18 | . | TGTGCCAGCTCACCACCGGCGGACGAGCAGTACTTC | CASSPPADEQYF
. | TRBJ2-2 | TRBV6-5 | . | TGTGCCAGCAGTTACACAGGAGTCCCGAACACCGGGGAGCTGTTTTTT | CASSYTGVPNTGELFF
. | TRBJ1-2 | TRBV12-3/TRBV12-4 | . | TGTGCCAGCAGTTACAGGGAAGTTTATGGCTACACCTTC | CASSYREVYGYTF
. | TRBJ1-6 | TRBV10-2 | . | TGCGCCAGCTTGGGGGCCGGAGGAGGGGGAGACGATTCACCCCTCCACTTT | CASLGAGGGGDDSPLHF
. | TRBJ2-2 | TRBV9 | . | TGTGCCAGCAGCGCAGGGGCGGGACCGAACACCGGGGAGCTGTTTTTT | CASSAGAGPNTGELFF
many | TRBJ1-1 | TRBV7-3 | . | TGTGCCAGCAGTCTCGGGGCGAACACTGAAGCTTTCTTT | CASSLGANTEAFF
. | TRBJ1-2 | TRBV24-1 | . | TGTGCCACCAGTGATCATGATGGCTACACCTTC | CATSDHDGYTF
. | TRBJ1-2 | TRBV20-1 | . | TGCAGTGCTAGGTTGGAGGGATTTAACTATGGCTACACCTTC | CSARLEGFNYGYTF
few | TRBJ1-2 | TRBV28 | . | TGTGCCAGCAGCTACCCTTGGGGCCCTGACTATGGCTACACCTTC | CASSYPWGPDYGYTF
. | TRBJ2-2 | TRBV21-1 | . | TGTGCCAGCAGGGCGGGAGCAAACACCGGGGAGCTGTTTTTT | CASRAGANTGELFF
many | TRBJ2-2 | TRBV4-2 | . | TGTGCCAGCAGCCAAGTCCGGACGCTTCCGAACACCGGGGAGCTGTTTTTT | CASSQVRTLPNTGELFF
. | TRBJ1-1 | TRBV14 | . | TGTGCCAGCAGCCAAGTCGGACAAGGGCAAGCTTTCTTT | CASSQVGQGQAFF
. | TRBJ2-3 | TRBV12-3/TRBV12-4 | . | TGTGCTAGCAGTTTATGGGTAATGAGCCCAGATACGCAGTATTTT | CASSLWVMSPDTQYF
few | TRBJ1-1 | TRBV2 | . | TGTGCCAGCAGACCCGTCAGTACAGGGAACACTGAAGCTTTCTTT | CASRPVSTGNTEAFF
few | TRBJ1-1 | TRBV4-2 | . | TGTGCCAGCAGCCAAGCAGGGGCCTCAGGGATGACAGCTTTCTTT | CASSQAGASGMTAFF
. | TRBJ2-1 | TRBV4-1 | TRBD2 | TGCGCCAGCAGCCAAAAACCTAGCGGCCCGTCCTACAATGAGCAGTTCTTC | CASSQKPSGPSYNEQFF
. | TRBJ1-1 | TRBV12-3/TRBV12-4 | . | TGTGCCAGCAGCCCCGGAGAGGGAATGAACACTGAAGCTTTCTTT | CASSPGEGMNTEAFF
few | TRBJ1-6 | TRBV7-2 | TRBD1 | TGTGCCAGCAGCGAATGGACAGGGGGCATTTCACCCCTCCACTTT | CASSEWTGGISPLHF
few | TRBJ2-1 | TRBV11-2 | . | TGTGCCAGCAGCCTAAGGGTTGGGCAACCAGGAAGTTACAATGAGCAGTTCTTC | CASSLRVGQPGSYNEQFF
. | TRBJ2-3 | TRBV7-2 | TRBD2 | TGTGCCAGCAGCCCAGGGGGACTAGCGGGTGCACTAACGCAGTATTTT | CASSPGGLAGALTQYF
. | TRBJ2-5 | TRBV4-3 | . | TGCGCCAGCAGCCGTCAGATCGGGACGGAGGAGACCCAGTACTTC | CASSRQIGTEETQYF